The rows below give T cell receptor beta chains drawn from one sample of a study of cytomegalovirus exposure and HLA in healthy donors. Sequencing used immunoSEQ multiplex PCR; TCRdb keeps in-frame clones, though not all of them. This sample has roughly 160,000 clones, with 70% to 90% found just once. Sequences were obtained from PBMCs. The receptors come from a man younger than 35 in good health and CMV-seropositive. The CDR3 runs from the conserved cysteine through the conserved F or W. A row's size may be missing; if present it is once, few, many or a size class.

length: 13; size: .; V: TRBV5-1; CDR3: CASSLGVEETQYF
length: 14; size: .; V: TRBV9; CDR3: CASSVDPGQGKQFF
length: 14; size: few; V: TRBV4-1; CDR3: CASSQEEDRNTIYF
length: 16; size: .; V: TRBV5-1; CDR3: CASSLALTENTGELFF
length: 13; size: .; V: TRBV30; CDR3: CAWSRSFNYGYTF
length: 11; size: .; V: TRBV6-1; CDR3: CASRDRDSYTF
length: 14; size: few; V: TRBV7-7; CDR3: CASSPIPATGELFF
length: 17; size: .; V: TRBV2; CDR3: CASSAGTGYSGANVLTF
length: 14; size: few; V: TRBV6-1; CDR3: CASSQDRGRIEQYF
length: 15; size: .; V: TRBV2; CDR3: CASSTSSRREDTQYF
length: 16; size: .; V: TRBV5-1; CDR3: CASSAVPRSGANVLTF
length: 15; size: .; V: TRBV7-2; CDR3: CASSWGLAGPYEQYF
length: 14; size: once; V: TRBV7-8; CDR3: CASSPTGGPTEAFF
length: 15; size: .; V: TRBV2; CDR3: CARQGPISGANVLTF
length: 14; size: .; V: TRBV12-5; CDR3: CASGEPGQGNEQYF
length: 14; size: few; V: TRBV6-6; CDR3: CASSSSEKLFEQYF
length: 14; size: .; V: TRBV5-4; CDR3: CASSLGGGAETQYF
length: 16; size: .; V: TRBV10-3; CDR3: CAISESGTRDDSPLHF
length: 13; size: few; V: TRBV5-6; CDR3: CASSLAAGGGYTF
length: 18; size: .; V: TRBV15; CDR3: CATSSPLGGPARSNEQFF
length: 18; size: .; V: TRBV28; CDR3: CASSFGGLAGEINNEQFF
length: 14; size: .; V: TRBV5-4; CDR3: CASSLEAGIAEAFF
length: 15; size: .; V: TRBV5-1; CDR3: CASSLDSGLGNTIYF
length: 12; size: .; V: TRBV29-1; CDR3: CSAGQGWDEQYF
length: 13; size: few; V: TRBV5-6; CDR3: CASSLAGTGELFF
length: 16; size: .; V: TRBV19; CDR3: CASTPGGYSGANVLTF
length: 13; size: .; V: TRBV7-3; CDR3: CASSWGDGGELFF
length: 13; size: .; V: TRBV13; CDR3: CASSLLGNYGYTF
length: 18; size: .; V: TRBV30; CDR3: CAWSVRASPGTAGNTIYF
length: 14; size: .; V: TRBV9; CDR3: CASSPRVGGTEAFF
length: 14; size: .; V: TRBV11-2; CDR3: CASSFGAGVGTQYF
length: 16; size: .; V: TRBV9; CDR3: CASSASGTGYNSPLHF
length: 12; size: .; V: TRBV5-6; CDR3: CASSPGTAGNAF
length: 15; size: .; V: TRBV5-1; CDR3: CASSTSVGLLNERFF
length: 14; size: .; V: TRBV7-9; CDR3: CASSPFTSNQPQHF
length: 15; size: few; V: TRBV7-9; CDR3: CASPLPGDRVHSLHF
length: 15; size: once; V: TRBV7-8; CDR3: CASSTPGTGGDTQYF
length: 13; size: .; V: TRBV7-7; CDR3: CAVIAGDSYEQYF
length: 15; size: once; V: TRBV2; CDR3: CASSRRGPKGETQYF
length: 17; size: once; V: TRBV9; CDR3: CASSSAPGGSKNTEAFF
length: 15; size: .; V: TRBV7-6; CDR3: CASSLAVRNTGELFF
length: 16; size: .; V: TRBV7-9; CDR3: CSSSSTGTGGEYEQYF
length: 15; size: .; V: TRBV11-2; CDR3: CASSLGAKSGYEQYF
length: 16; size: .; V: TRBV13; CDR3: CASSLARESSYNEQFF
length: 19; size: .; V: TRBV5-4; CDR3: CASSLGPGGAGGLSYEQYF
length: 13; size: .; V: TRBV29-1; CDR3: CSARVGVGTEAFF
length: 16; size: few; V: TRBV14; CDR3: CASSQVESTRLYEQYF
length: 13; size: .; V: TRBV7-2; CDR3: CASSIFVSYEQYF
length: 17; size: .; V: TRBV19; CDR3: CASSIGGGPGAKNIQYF
length: 14; size: once; V: TRBV11-2; CDR3: CASSLGWTGDEQFF
length: 16; size: .; V: TRBV6-1; CDR3: CASSDPTEGVRGKLFF
length: 14; size: .; V: TRBV27; CDR3: CASSFRGPSYEQYF